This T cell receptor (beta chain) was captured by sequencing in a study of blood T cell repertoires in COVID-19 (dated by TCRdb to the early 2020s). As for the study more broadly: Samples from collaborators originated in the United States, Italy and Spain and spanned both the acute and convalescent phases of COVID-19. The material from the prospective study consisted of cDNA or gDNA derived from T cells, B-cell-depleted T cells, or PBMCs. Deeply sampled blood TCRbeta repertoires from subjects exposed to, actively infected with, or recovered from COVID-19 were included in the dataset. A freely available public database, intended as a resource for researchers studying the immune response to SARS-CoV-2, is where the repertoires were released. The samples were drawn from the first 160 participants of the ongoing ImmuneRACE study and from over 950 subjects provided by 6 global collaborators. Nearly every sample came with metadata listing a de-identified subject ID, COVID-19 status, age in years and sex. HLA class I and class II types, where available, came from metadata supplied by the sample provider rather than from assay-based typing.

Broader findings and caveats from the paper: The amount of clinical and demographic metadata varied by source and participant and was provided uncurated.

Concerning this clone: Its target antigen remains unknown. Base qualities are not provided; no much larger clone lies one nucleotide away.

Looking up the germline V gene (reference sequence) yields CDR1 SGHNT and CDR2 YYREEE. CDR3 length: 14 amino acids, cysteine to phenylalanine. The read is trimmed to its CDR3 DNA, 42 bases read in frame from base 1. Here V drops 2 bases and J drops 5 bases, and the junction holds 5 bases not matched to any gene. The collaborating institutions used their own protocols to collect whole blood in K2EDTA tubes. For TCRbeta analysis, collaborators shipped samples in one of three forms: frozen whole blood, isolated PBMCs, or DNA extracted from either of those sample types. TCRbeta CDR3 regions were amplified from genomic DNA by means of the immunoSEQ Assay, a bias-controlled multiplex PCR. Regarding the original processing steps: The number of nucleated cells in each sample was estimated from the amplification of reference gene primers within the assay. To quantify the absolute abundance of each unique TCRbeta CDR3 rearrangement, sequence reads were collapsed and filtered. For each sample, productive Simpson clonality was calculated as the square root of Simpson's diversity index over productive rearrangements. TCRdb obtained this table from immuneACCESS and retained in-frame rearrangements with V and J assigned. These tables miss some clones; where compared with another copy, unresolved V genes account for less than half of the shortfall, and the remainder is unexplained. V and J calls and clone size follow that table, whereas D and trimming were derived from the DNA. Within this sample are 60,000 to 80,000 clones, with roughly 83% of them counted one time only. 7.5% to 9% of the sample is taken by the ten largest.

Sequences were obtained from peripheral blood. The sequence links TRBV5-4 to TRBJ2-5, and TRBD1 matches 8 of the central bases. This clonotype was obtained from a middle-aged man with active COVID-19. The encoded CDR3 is CASSFVSGGETQYF. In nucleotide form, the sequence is TGTGCCAGCAGCTTCGTGTCAGGGGGCGAGACCCAGTACTTC.